This T cell receptor beta chain was obtained from a study of T cell changes during pregnancy in multiple sclerosis. V was cut by 4 bases and J by 4 bases, with 17 bases left in between. There are 16 residues in the CDR3. Germline CDR1 reads SGDLS; CDR2 reads YYNGEE. The sample holds one count of this clone. Measured with immunoSEQ multiplex PCR; TCRdb has only the in-frame clones, and not every one. The profile covers fewer than 15,000 clones, with about nine tenths appearing a single time and about 8.7% taken by the ten largest. This clonotype was obtained from a female donor with multiple sclerosis, enrolled in a pregnancy study. The sample was CD8+ T cells from peripheral blood mononuclear cells, taken in the first trimester of pregnancy. This chain connects TRBV9 to TRBJ2-2; D is perhaps TRBD2 (6 bases). The CDR3 reads CASSPRGGAGTGELFF. CDR3 sequence (DNA): TGTGCCAGCAGCCCAAGAGGCGGGGCGGGCACCGGGGAGCTGTTTTTT.